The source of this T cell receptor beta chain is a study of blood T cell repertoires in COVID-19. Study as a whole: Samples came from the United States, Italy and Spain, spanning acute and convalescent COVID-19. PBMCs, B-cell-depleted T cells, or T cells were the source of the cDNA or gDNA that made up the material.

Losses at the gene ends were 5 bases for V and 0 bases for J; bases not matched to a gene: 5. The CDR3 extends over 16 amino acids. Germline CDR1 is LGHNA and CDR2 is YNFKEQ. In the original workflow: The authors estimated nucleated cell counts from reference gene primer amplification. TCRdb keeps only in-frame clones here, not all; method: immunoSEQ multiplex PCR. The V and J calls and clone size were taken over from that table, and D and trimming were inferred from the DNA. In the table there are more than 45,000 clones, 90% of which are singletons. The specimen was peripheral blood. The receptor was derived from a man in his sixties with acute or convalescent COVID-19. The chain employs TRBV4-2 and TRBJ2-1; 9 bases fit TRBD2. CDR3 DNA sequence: TGTGCCAGCAGCTATTCTAGCGGGAACTCCTACAATGAGCAGTTCTTC. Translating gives CASSYSSGNSYNEQFF.